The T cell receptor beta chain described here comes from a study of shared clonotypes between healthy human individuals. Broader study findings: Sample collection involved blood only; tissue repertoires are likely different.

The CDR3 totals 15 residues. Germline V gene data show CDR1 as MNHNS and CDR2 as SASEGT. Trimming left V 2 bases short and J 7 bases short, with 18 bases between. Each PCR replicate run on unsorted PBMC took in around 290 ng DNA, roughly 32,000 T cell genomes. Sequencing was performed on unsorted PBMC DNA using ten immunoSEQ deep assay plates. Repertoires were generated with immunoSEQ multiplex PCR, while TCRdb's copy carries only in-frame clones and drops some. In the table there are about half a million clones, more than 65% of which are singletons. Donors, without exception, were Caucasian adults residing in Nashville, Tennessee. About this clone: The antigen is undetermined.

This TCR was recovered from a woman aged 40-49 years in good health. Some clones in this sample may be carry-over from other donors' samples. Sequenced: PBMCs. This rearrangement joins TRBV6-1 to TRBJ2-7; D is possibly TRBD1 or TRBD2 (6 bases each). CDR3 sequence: CASSETGGGVGEQYF. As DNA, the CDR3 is TGTGCCAGCAGTGAAACTGGAGGGGGAGTAGGGGAGCAGTACTTC.